This T cell receptor beta chain was observed in a study of cytomegalovirus exposure and HLA in healthy donors. Germline-derived CDR1 and CDR2 are MDHEN and SYDVKM. The CDR3 contains 13 residues. Losses at the gene ends were 7 bases for V and 3 bases for J; bases not matched to a gene: 3. Primers: 60 Vbeta forward and 13 Jbeta reverse. Sequencing used immunoSEQ multiplex PCR; TCRdb keeps in-frame clones, though not all of them. The table includes around 100,000 clones, 65% to 75% detected once. This clonotype was obtained from a man aged 25-40 years in good health and CMV-seropositive. V usage is TRBV28 and J usage is TRBJ1-3; 7 bases fit TRBD1. The sequenced sample was PBMCs. The CDR3 region has the DNA TGTGCCAGCATAAACAGGGGTGGAAACACCATATATTTT. Amino acids: CASINRGGNTIYF.